Listed here are 29 T cell receptor beta chains from one sample, sequenced in a study of blood T cells in healthy people across ages. The authors ran a second PCR of about 6 to 12 cycles using a sample-barcoded 5' primer and a J-beta primer mix. TCRdb itself ran the 5' RACE reads through MiXCR, one entry per CDR3 protein. The sample carries 1.2 million to 1.5 million distinct CDR3 sequences, roughly 45% recorded once. Sequenced sample: blood. The receptors here all came from a woman aged 18-30 years in good health.

The chain couples TRBV27 to TRBJ2-7, with 7 bases lining up with TRBD1. This CDR3 has 12 amino acids. Per the germline V gene, CDR1 is MNHEY and CDR2 is SMNVEV (reference sequence). V was pared by 8 bases and J by 7 bases, with 8 bases of the junction left unmatched. CDR3 residues: CASRGQAGEQYF. The CDR3 DNA sequence: TGTGCCAGCCGAGGACAGGCCGGGGAGCAGTACTTC.

A note on this clonotype: The junction does not match germline at one end; this may be a read error. This chain's CDR3 is CASSENFGGNYNERFF. The CDR3 DNA is TGTGCCAGCAGCGAGAATTTCGGCGGGAACTACAATGAGCGGTTCTTC. The chain employs TRBV5-5 and TRBJ2-1; D may be TRBD2 (6 bases). The CDR3 spans 16 residues. CDR1 is SGHKS, CDR2 YYEKEE, per germline (reference sequence). Using reference TRBV5-5 and TRBJ2-1 for the parts outside the CDR3, the full variable domain is DAGVTQSPTHLIKTRGQQVTLRCSPISGHKSVSWYQQVLGQGPQFIFQYYEKEERGRGNFPDRFSARQFPNYSSELNVNALLLGDSALYLCASSENFGGNYNERFFGPGTRLTVL.

The sample holds a few counts of this clonotype. The CDR3 nucleotides read TGTGCCAGCAGTCCCGGGCCTCTCGACATTCAGTACTTC. It specifies CASSPGPLDIQYF. V is TRBV6-5 and J is TRBJ2-4, with no clear D. There are 13 residues in the CDR3. With 5 bases removed from V and 8 bases from J, the gap between germline ends came to 13 bases. Germline CDR1 MNHEY, CDR2 SVGAGI.

This rearrangement joins TRBV20-1 to TRBJ2-3, with a tentative D call TRBD2 (5 bases). The CDR3 length is 14 residues. Germline V gives CDR1 DFQATT, CDR2 SNEGSKA (reference sequence). The ends were cut back, 5 bases at V and 0 bases at J, with 12 bases in the middle. CDR3 sequence: CSAQRVTSTDTQYF. CDR3 nucleotide sequence: TGCAGTGCTCAGAGGGTCACTAGCACAGATACGCAGTATTTT.

A few counts support this clonotype. The rearrangement uses TRBV4-2 and TRBJ2-1, with a possible D match to TRBD2 (6 bases). Trimming left V 0 bases short and J 5 bases short, with 20 bases between. Germline loops: CDR1 LGHNA, CDR2 YNFKEQ. This CDR3 has 18 residues. Here the CDR3 DNA reads TGTGCCAGCAGCCAAGATGACTTTGGGCAGGGAGGAAACAATGAGCAGTTCTTC. Protein: CASSQDDFGQGGNNEQFF.

The J gene is TRBJ2-5, the V gene TRBV7-9; 14 nucleotides agree with TRBD2. TRBJ2-1 matches the DNA end more closely, so the J call is doubtful. The CDR3 contains 17 residues. Looked up from germline, CDR1 is SEHNR and CDR2 is FQNEAQ (reference sequence). As DNA, the CDR3 is TGTGCCAGCAGCACTCGACTAGCGGGAGGGCCACAAGAGACCCAGTTCTTC. The encoded protein is CASSTRLAGGPQETQFF.

V gene TRBV2 combines with J gene TRBJ2-5, with D uncertain. This CDR3 is 14 amino acids long. Germline V gene sequence: CDR1 SNHLY, CDR2 FYNNEI. Deletions cut 1 base from V and 3 bases from J, with 9 bases between. The CDR3 protein is CASSEGLTEETQYF. CDR3 nucleotides: TGTGCCAGCAGTGAAGGATTAACTGAAGAGACCCAGTACTTC.

The gene calls are TRBV4-2 and TRBJ2-5; possible D gene TRBD2, 6 bases. Germline V gene data show CDR1 as LGHNA and CDR2 as YNFKEQ. V lost 4 bases, J lost 11 bases, and 26 bases lay in between. This CDR3 has 16 residues. The CDR3 is CASSPRRDWPPTEQYF. The CDR3 nucleotides read TGTGCCAGCAGCCCAAGGCGGGACTGGCCCCCCACTGAGCAGTACTTC.

This clonotype appeared many times. The chain links TRBV15 to TRBJ2-1; 7 nucleotides line up with TRBD1. V shed 11 bases and J 12 bases; nucleotides not matched to a gene: 10. The CDR3 sequence is 11 residues long. Germline lookup yields CDR1 LNHNV and CDR2 YYDKDF (reference sequence). The CDR3 spells CADLWTGTQFF. As DNA, the CDR3 is TGTGCCGATTTATGGACAGGCACGCAGTTCTTC.

The V call is TRBV20-1, the J call TRBJ2-7, with D unclear. The CDR3 spans 17 residues. Trimming took 2 bases from V and 1 from J, leaving 21 bases between them. Germline-derived CDR1 and CDR2 are DFQATT and SNEGSKA (reference sequence). The CDR3: CSARPPNYGTSSYEQYF. In DNA, the CDR3 is TGCAGTGCTAGACCGCCAAACTACGGAACTTCATCCTACGAGCAGTACTTC.

This clonotype showed up just a few times. The chain employs TRBV20-1 and TRBJ1-2, with D tentatively TRBD1 (6 bases). Between the trimmed V and J ends, which lost 3 bases and 2 bases, there was a span of 10 bases. CDR1 is DFQATT, CDR2 SNEGSKA, per germline (reference sequence). This CDR3 has 13 residues. CDR3 bases: TGCAGTGCTAGCCCCACAGGGAACTATGGCTACACCTTC. Its translation is CSASPTGNYGYTF.

The rearrangement uses TRBV25-1 and TRBJ1-6, with TRBD1 identical over 8 bases. Germline V lookup: CDR1 MGHDK, CDR2 SYGVNS. The CDR3 is 17 amino acids. With V trimmed by 6 bases and J by 2 bases, 9 bases remained unmatched. The CDR3 DNA reads TGTGCCAGCAGCTCTCGGACAGGGATTACCTATAATTCACCCCTCCACTTT. Its protein product is CASSSRTGITYNSPLHF.

This sequence joins TRBV4-1 and TRBJ2-5, with D perhaps TRBD2 (6 bases). V was trimmed by 2 bases and J by 8 bases, leaving 24 bases between them. The CDR3 runs 17 residues. CDR1 MGHRA and CDR2 YSYEKL come from the germline V gene. The CDR3 region is CASSQPLSSETKRTQYF. Here the CDR3 DNA reads TGCGCCAGCAGCCAACCCCTATCTAGCGAAACCAAGAGAACCCAGTACTTC.

This clonotype was seen more than once but under ten times. The rearrangement joins TRBV29-1 to TRBJ1-5; 11 bases map to TRBD1. Trimming cost V 7 bases and J 3 bases; bases outside gene matches: 14. The CDR3 spans 17 residues. Germline V gene data show CDR1 as SQVTM and CDR2 as ANQGSEA. CDR3 sequence: CSAIVGQGAGINQPQHF. The CDR3 bases are TGCAGCGCCATAGTTGGACAGGGGGCTGGGATCAATCAGCCCCAGCATTTT.

The chain has TRBV6-1 and TRBJ2-1; 8 positions match TRBD1. With 7 bases clipped from V and 10 bases from J, the junction kept 12 bases outside the gene matches. The CDR3 totals 14 residues. Germline loops: CDR1 MNHNS, CDR2 SASEGT. In DNA, the CDR3 is TGTGCCAGCAAATCGGGGCAGGGGGCTTGGGAGCAGTTCTTC. Translation: CASKSGQGAWEQFF.

The chain employs TRBV27 and TRBJ2-7, with D perhaps TRBD2 (6 bases). Deletions cut 7 bases from V and 0 bases from J, with 16 bases between. Per germline, CDR1 MNHEY and CDR2 SMNVEV (reference sequence). This CDR3 is built from 15 residues. CDR3 DNA sequence: TGTGCCAGCACCACAAGCCGCGGGGCCTCCTACGAGCAGTACTTC. This translates into CASTTSRGASYEQYF.

This clonotype has a handful of counts. This rearrangement joins TRBV25-1 to TRBJ2-3, with D possibly TRBD2 on 5 matching bases. V lost 0 bases to trimming and J lost 4 bases, with 14 bases between them. The CDR3 contains 16 residues. Germline-derived CDR1 and CDR2 are MGHDK and SYGVNS. The CDR3 DNA sequence: TGTGCCAGCAGTGAATATCCATCTCGGGAACCAGATACGCAGTATTTT. Its translation: CASSEYPSREPDTQYF.

The chain carries TRBV20-1 and TRBJ1-2; 8 bases match TRBD1. J lost 6 bases, V lost 0 bases, and 6 bases had no gene match. CDR1 DFQATT and CDR2 SNEGSKA come from the germline V gene (reference sequence). The CDR3 extends over 14 amino acids. The CDR3 nucleotides are TGCAGTGCTAGAGACCCGGACAGGGACCATGGCTACACCTTC. Translating it yields CSARDPDRDHGYTF.

The chain carries TRBV6-6 and TRBJ2-1, with D unresolved. V shed 5 bases and J shed 4 bases, with 15 bases lying between them. This CDR3 spans 15 amino acids. From germline, CDR1 is MNHNY and CDR2 SVGAGI (reference sequence). This CDR3 is CASSDKTAGYNEQFF. The CDR3 DNA follows: TGTGCCAGCAGTGACAAGACGGCCGGGTACAATGAGCAGTTCTTC.

There are a few counts of this clonotype. The chain combines TRBV12-3 or TRBV12-4 with TRBJ2-1, with TRBD2 as a possible D gene (5 bases). The CDR3 runs 12 residues. Trimming stripped 3 bases from V and 10 bases from J, with 10 bases between. The CDR3 loop reads CASSLEAAEQFF. CDR3 DNA: TGTGCCAGCAGTTTGGAGGCAGCCGAGCAGTTCTTC.

This clonotype was observed a handful of times. The chain links TRBV6-1 to TRBJ1-1; 7 positions match TRBD1. The CDR3 covers 16 residues. Germline V gene data show CDR1 as MNHNS and CDR2 as SASEGT. Losses at the gene ends were 8 bases for V and 5 bases for J; bases not matched to a gene: 17. The CDR3 region has the DNA TGTGCCAGCCCCGAATGGGGGGGACAGCCAGGAACTGAAGCTTTCTTT. It yields the protein CASPEWGGQPGTEAFF.

Comments on this clonotype: A read error may account for a junction end that differs from germline. This chain links TRBV6-5 with TRBJ2-6, with D possibly being TRBD1 (5 bases). CDR1 is MNHEY and CDR2 is SVGAGI in the germline V gene. The CDR3 has 14 residues. The CDR3 is CASSDSSGTNVLTF. CDR3 nucleotides: TGTGCCAGCAGCGACAGCTCTGGGACCAACGTCCTGACTTTC.

This clonotype was seen a handful of times. The rearrangement joins TRBV10-3 to TRBJ2-5, with TRBD2 as a possible D gene (5 bases). The length of the CDR3 is 13 residues. Germline V gene sequence: CDR1 ENHRY, CDR2 SYGVKD. Trimming stripped 0 bases from V and 13 bases from J, with 15 bases between. DNA for the CDR3: TGTGCCATCAGTGAGTCGGGGAGCTCTCGCGGGTACTTC. The encoded protein is CAISESGSSRGYF.

Remarks on this clonotype: A much larger clone lies one base from this, so it may be a read error. The chain recombines TRBV4-1 with TRBJ1-2; 7 nucleotides match TRBD1. Germline CDR1 is MGHRA and CDR2 is YSYEKL. The CDR3 contains 14 residues. The CDR3 loop is CACSPQGKDYGYTF. CDR3 DNA: TGCGCCTGCAGCCCACAGGGGAAGGACTATGGCTACACCTTC.

The V gene is TRBV5-1, the J gene TRBJ2-1; TRBD2 agrees at 9 bases. V lost 0 bases, J lost 4 bases, and 8 bases stayed unmatched. This CDR3 comprises 17 residues. Germline CDR1 and CDR2: SGHRS and YFSETQ. CDR3 nucleotide sequence: TGCGCCAGCAGCTTGGATCCCGCTAGCGGGAAATACAATGAGCAGTTCTTC. Protein sequence: CASSLDPASGKYNEQFF.

The J gene is TRBJ2-1, the V gene TRBV19; the match to TRBD2 covers 8 bases. The J call may be incorrect, as the DNA end agrees better with TRBJ2-7. CDR1 and CDR2 (germline): LNHDA, SQIVND (reference sequence). The CDR3 consists of 14 residues. CDR3 amino acids: CASTAGGSYNEQYF. The CDR3 nucleotides read TGTGCCAGTACCGCGGGAGGCTCCTACAATGAGCAGTACTTC.

With regard to this clonotype: A read error may produce the germline difference seen at one junction end. The gene calls are TRBV6-5 and TRBJ2-4; tentatively, D is TRBD1 (5 bases). Germline CDR1 MNHEY, CDR2 SVGAGI. The CDR3 has 14 amino acids. The CDR3 DNA reads as TGTGCCAGCAGTTACTCGCATGGGGCCAACATTCGGTACTTC. Amino acids: CASSYSHGANIRYF.

This clonotype was seen a few times. The V gene is TRBV6-1, the J gene TRBJ2-1; D is unresolved. The germline V gene has CDR1 MNHNS and CDR2 SASEGT. V was clipped by 10 bases and J by 4 bases, with 11 bases between them. CDR3 length: 12 amino acids. The CDR3: CANEEGYNEQFF. In DNA, the CDR3 is TGTGCCAACGAGGAAGGATACAATGAGCAGTTCTTC.

The rearrangement links TRBV10-1 to TRBJ2-5, with TRBD1 matching 10 bases. The CDR3 spans 15 residues. Germline trimming cut 3 bases from V and 1 base from J; bases unmatched to any gene: 2. CDR1 is WNHNN and CDR2 is SYGVQD in the germline V gene (reference sequence). CDR3 nucleotide sequence: TGCGCCAGCAGTGACCGGGACAGGGGCCAAGAGACCCAGTACTTC. This gives the protein CASSDRDRGQETQYF.